These T cell receptor beta chains were read from a single sample in a study of cytomegalovirus exposure and HLA in healthy donors. Assay: immunoSEQ multiplex PCR; the TCRdb copy retains only in-frame clones and omits some. The sample features about 41,000 clones, with roughly 6.2% in its top ten. The sequenced material came from PBMCs. These receptors came from a man aged 25 to 40 in good health and CMV-seronegative. The CDR3 runs from the conserved cysteine through the conserved F or W. A D gene is named only where the DNA matches it firmly.

TRBD2	TRBJ2-3	TRBV5-4	TGTGCCAGCAGCCAAAAACTAGCGGGGGGCGCCACAGATACGCAGTATTTT	CASSQKLAGGATDTQYF
NA	TRBJ1-5	TRBV14	TGTGCCAGCAGCCAGGGGCTTAGTCAGCCCCAGCATTTT	CASSQGLSQPQHF
TRBD1	TRBJ1-5	TRBV13	TGTGCCAGCCGACAGGGGGGGTATAGCAATCAGCCCCAGCATTTT	CASRQGGYSNQPQHF
TRBD2	TRBJ2-7	TRBV10-3	TGTGCCATCAAAGGCGTCGAGGGGACTAGCGGCTACGAGCAGTACTTC	CAIKGVEGTSGYEQYF
NA	TRBJ1-1	TRBV7-2	TGTGCCAGCAGCCCCCGCAGGGGTTGGAACACTGAAGCTTTCTTT	CASSPRRGWNTEAFF
TRBD1	TRBJ1-6	TRBV7-2	TGTGCCAGCAGCCCCACAGGGGTATCAAATTCACCCCTCCACTTT	CASSPTGVSNSPLHF
NA	TRBJ2-5	TRBV6-5	TGTGCCAGCAGTCCATCCGGGATAGAGACCCAGTACTTC	CASSPSGIETQYF
TRBD2	TRBJ2-1	TRBV10-1	TGCGCCAGCAGTGAAGGACTAGAGGGGAACAGTGAGCAGTTCTTC	CASSEGLEGNSEQFF
TRBD1	TRBJ1-4	TRBV2	TGTGCCAGCAGTGAAGAGGACAGGGGATCTTCAAAACTGTTTTTT	CASSEEDRGSSKLFF
TRBD1	TRBJ2-7	TRBV11-2	TGTGCCAGCAGCTTAGGAGGACAGGGGGTGGACGAGCAGTACTTC	CASSLGGQGVDEQYF
NA	TRBJ2-3	TRBV7-9	TGTGCCAGCAGCTCCTCAGGGGTGACGCAGTATTTT	CASSSSGVTQYF
NA	TRBJ1-4	TRBV20-1	TGCAGTCTTGAGGCTGAAAAACTGTTTTTT	CSLEAEKLFF
TRBD2	TRBJ2-1	TRBV6-4	TGTGCCAGCAGTTCTGGACTAGCGCGTTACAATGAGCAGTTCTTC	CASSSGLARYNEQFF
NA	TRBJ1-2	TRBV7-9	TGTGCCAGCAGCTTAGTGACAGGCCCGGATGGCTACACCTTC	CASSLVTGPDGYTF
NA	TRBJ1-2	TRBV18	TGTGCCAGCTCACCTGACACATTGACAGTCATCTATGGCTACACCTTC	CASSPDTLTVIYGYTF
NA	TRBJ2-7	TRBV5-6	TGTGCCAGCAGCTTGGTGTCAGGGCATTACGAGCAGTACTTC	CASSLVSGHYEQYF
TRBD1	TRBJ1-2	TRBV11-2	TGTGCCAGCAGTTCTCTCAAGGACAGGGGAGCATTGGATTATGGCTACACCTTC	CASSSLKDRGALDYGYTF
NA	TRBJ2-2	TRBV10-3	TGTGCCATCGGACTTCCCGGGGAGCTGTTTTTT	CAIGLPGELFF
NA	TRBJ2-2	TRBV7-2	TGTGCCAGCAGCTTAGAAGTTAACAGACCCGCGAACACCGGGGAGCTGTTTTTT	CASSLEVNRPANTGELFF
TRBD1	TRBJ1-2	TRBV28	TGTGCCAGCAGCCCGGGACAGGAAGGCTACACCTTC	CASSPGQEGYTF
TRBD2	TRBJ2-7	TRBV19	TGTGCCAGTAGTCCGAGGACTAGCGGGAGAGATTCCTACGAGCAGTACTTC	CASSPRTSGRDSYEQYF
TRBD1	TRBJ1-1	TRBV29-1	TGCAGCGTTGGGACACAGGGGGCCACTGAAGCTTTCTTT	CSVGTQGATEAFF
NA	TRBJ2-7	TRBV5-6	TGTGCCAGCAGCTACATAAACGAGCAGTACTTC	CASSYINEQYF
TRBD1	TRBJ1-2	TRBV7-9	TGTGCCAGCACTCCGGGACAGGGTAACTATGGCTACACCTTC	CASTPGQGNYGYTF
TRBD1	TRBJ1-1	TRBV7-9	TGTGCCAGCAGCCCGGGACAGGGAGAAGCTTTCTTT	CASSPGQGEAFF
NA	TRBJ1-4	TRBV18	TGTGCCAGCTCACCACAGGGAGGTTTTGAAAAACTGTTTTTT	CASSPQGGFEKLFF
TRBD2	TRBJ2-2	TRBV29-1	TGCAGCGTTGAAGCCCTGACTAGCGGAACCGGGGAGCTGTTTTTT	CSVEALTSGTGELFF
NA	TRBJ1-5	TRBV28	TGTGCCAGCAGTGCTGGACTGGAGCCCCAGCATTTT	CASSAGLEPQHF
NA	TRBJ1-5	TRBV2	TGTGCCAGCAGTGAAAGGCGAGGAAATCAGCCCCAGCATTTT	CASSERRGNQPQHF
TRBD1	TRBJ1-5	TRBV19	TGTGCCAGTAGTACGGGACAGGGAGGTCAGCCCCAGCATTTT	CASSTGQGGQPQHF
TRBD1	TRBJ2-4	TRBV6-1	TGTGCCAGCGGAACAGGGGGGAGATACATTCAGTACTTC	CASGTGGRYIQYF
NA	TRBJ2-5	TRBV5-4	TGTGCCAGCAGCTTGGACCTAGCAGAAGAGACCCAGTACTTC	CASSLDLAEETQYF
NA	TRBJ2-1	TRBV11-2	TGTGCCAGCAGCTTGGCGGGACCAAACAATGAGCAGTTCTTC	CASSLAGPNNEQFF
NA	TRBJ1-2	TRBV6-5	TGTGCCAGCAGTTACGGGCGGGATGGCTACACCTTC	CASSYGRDGYTF
TRBD2	TRBJ2-7	TRBV6-5	TGTGCCAGCAGTTACCAAGCGGGAGGGCCCGGCGAGCAGTACTTC	CASSYQAGGPGEQYF
NA	TRBJ2-3	TRBV4-3	TGCGCCAGCAGCCAAGGGGGCGTAGATACGCAGTATTTT	CASSQGGVDTQYF